This T cell receptor beta chain appears in the sequencing data of a study of OX40 agonist ivuxolimab in advanced cancers. About the study: Six ivuxolimab dose levels, 0.01 to 10 mg/kg, were given intravenously every 2 weeks. Patients in dose escalation had liver, melanoma, kidney or head and neck cancers. From roughly 23 to 90 years was the age range, with a mean of about 56 years, and over 80% were male.

V was pared by 0 bases and J by 6 bases, with 9 bases of the junction left unmatched. This CDR3 has 16 residues. Germline loops: CDR1 MNHEY, CDR2 SVGAGI. TCRdb's copy holds only in-frame clones and misses some; the assay was immunoSEQ multiplex PCR. This table has 3,000 or so clones, more than 60% appearing once. The V and J genes are TRBV6-5 and TRBJ1-1, with 8 bases matching TRBD1. The sequence was obtained from an adult with an advanced solid tumor such as melanoma, head and neck, liver or kidney cancer. The sequencing used CD4+ or CD8+ T cells sorted from blood, collected in a trial of the OX40 agonist ivuxolimab. CDR3 in amino acids: CASSYSQGAISAEAFF. The CDR3, as DNA: TGTGCCAGCAGTTACTCGCAGGGGGCGATCTCCGCTGAAGCTTTCTTT.